The subject of this entry is one TCR beta chain. Its specificity is not known. Indicated time point: week 11, during vaccination. Topical imiquimod was applied with each vaccine dose, which held 300 ug of mutant IDH1 20-mer peptide. This entry belongs to a study of a mutant IDH1 vaccine in newly diagnosed glioma. Study at large: Patients were started on vaccination 4-6 weeks after radiotherapy alone, or with temozolomide cycles. Mean patient age was approximately 39 years; about 60% were male and 37.5% female. Therapy received beforehand was radiotherapy, temozolomide, or both, with most patients given both.

CDR3 size: 11 residues. V was shortened by 0 bases and J by 12 bases, with 11 bases between the two germline ends. Germline V gene data show CDR1 as SQVTM and CDR2 as ANQGSEA. TCRdb's copy holds only in-frame clones and misses some; the assay was immunoSEQ multiplex PCR. The top ten hold 2% to 2.5% of the sample, which has 35,000 to 40,000 clones, around 84% seen once. Sequencing was performed on PBMCs, taken from a glioma patient whose treatment included an IDH1 peptide vaccine. This clonotype was obtained from a man aged 35 to 55 with glioma. The chain uses TRBV29-1 and TRBJ1-2; D may be TRBD1 (5 bases). The CDR3, as DNA: TGCAGCGTTGAAGAGGTCAGGGTAGACACCTTC. Translation: CSVEEVRVDTF.